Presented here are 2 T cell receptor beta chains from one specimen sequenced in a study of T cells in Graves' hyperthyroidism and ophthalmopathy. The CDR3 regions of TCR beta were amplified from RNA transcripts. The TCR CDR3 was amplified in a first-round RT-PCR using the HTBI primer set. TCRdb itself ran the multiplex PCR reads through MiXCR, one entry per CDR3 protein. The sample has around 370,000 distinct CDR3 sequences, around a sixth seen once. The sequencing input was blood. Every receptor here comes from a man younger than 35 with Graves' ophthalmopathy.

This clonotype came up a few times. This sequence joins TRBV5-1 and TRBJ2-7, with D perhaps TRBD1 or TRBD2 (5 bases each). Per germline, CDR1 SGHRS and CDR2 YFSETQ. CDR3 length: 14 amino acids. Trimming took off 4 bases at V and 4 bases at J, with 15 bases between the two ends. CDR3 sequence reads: CASSPSGTPYEQYF. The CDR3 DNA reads TGCGCCAGCAGCCCATCGGGGACCCCATACGAGCAGTACTTC.

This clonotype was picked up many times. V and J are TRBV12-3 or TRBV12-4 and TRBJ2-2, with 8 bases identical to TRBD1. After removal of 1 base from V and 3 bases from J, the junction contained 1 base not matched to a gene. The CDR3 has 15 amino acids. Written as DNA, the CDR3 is TGTGCCAGCAGTTTAGGGACAGGGCACACCGGGGAGCTGTTTTTT. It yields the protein CASSLGTGHTGELFF.